The present T cell receptor (beta chain) was sequenced within a study of T cells in Graves' hyperthyroidism and ophthalmopathy. There are a few counts of this clonotype. Its antigen remains unknown. V was clipped by 7 bases and J by 9 bases; unmatched bases: 15. This CDR3 contains 15 residues. In germline, CDR1 is MGHRA, CDR2 YSYEKL. From RNA transcripts, TCR beta CDR3 regions were amplified. The study used the HTBI primer set for a first-round RT-PCR of the TCR CDR3. One entry per CDR3 protein results from TCRdb running MiXCR on the multiplex PCR reads. The sample has a few hundred thousand distinct CDR3 sequences; 14% to 15% are singletons. Study findings and constraints: Ophthalmopathy stood apart from stable hyperthyroidism in a 13 V-J model.

Input material: blood. The sequence was obtained from a woman in her 30s with Graves' hyperthyroidism. This chain uses TRBV4-1 with TRBJ2-7; 10 bases line up with TRBD2. The CDR3 protein is CASNPIGQREGRQYF. The CDR3 DNA is TGCGCCAGCAACCCAATAGGGCAGCGGGAGGGCCGGCAGTACTTC.